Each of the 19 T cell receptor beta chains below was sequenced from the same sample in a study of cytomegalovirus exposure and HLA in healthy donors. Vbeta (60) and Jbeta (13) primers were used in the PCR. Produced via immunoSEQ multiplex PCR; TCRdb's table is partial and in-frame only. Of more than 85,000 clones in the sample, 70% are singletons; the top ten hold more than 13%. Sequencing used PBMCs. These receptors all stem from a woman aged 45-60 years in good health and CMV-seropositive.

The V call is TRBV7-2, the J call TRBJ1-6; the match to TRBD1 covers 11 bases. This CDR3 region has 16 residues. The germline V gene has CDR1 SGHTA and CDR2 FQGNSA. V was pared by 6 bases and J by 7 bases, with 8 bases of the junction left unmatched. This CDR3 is CASSRTGGVQNSPLHF. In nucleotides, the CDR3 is TGTGCCAGCAGTCGGACAGGGGGCGTCCAGAATTCACCCCTCCACTTT.

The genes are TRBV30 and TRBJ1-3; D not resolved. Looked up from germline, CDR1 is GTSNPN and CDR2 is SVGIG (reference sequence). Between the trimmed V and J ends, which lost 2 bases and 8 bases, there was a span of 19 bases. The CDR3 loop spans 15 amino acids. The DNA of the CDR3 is TGTGCCTGGAGTCGAGTTGGTGGGCGCCCGGACACCATATATTTT. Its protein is CAWSRVGGRPDTIYF.

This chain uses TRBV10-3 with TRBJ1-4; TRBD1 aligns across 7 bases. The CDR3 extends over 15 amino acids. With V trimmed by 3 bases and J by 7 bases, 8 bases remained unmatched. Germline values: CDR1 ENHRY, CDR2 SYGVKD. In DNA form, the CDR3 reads TGTGCCATCAGTGATCAGGGGGGACGTCGTGAAAAACTGTTTTTT. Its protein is CAISDQGGRREKLFF.

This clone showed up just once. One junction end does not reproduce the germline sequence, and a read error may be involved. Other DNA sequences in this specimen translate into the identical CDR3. This chain's CDR3 is CASSHLDKNQPQHF. The CDR3 DNA reads as TGCGCCAGCAGCCACCTGGACAAGAATCAACCCCAGCATTTT. The chain couples TRBV4-1 to TRBJ1-5; D might be TRBD1 (5 bases). CDR3 length: 14 residues. Germline V CDR1 and CDR2: MGHRA, YSYEKL.

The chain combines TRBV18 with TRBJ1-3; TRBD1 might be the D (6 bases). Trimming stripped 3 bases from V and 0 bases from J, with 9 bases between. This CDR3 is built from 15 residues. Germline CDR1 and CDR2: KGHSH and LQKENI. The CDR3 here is CASSPAGVSGNTIYF. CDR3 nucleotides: TGTGCCAGCTCACCCGCAGGGGTCTCTGGAAACACCATATATTTT.

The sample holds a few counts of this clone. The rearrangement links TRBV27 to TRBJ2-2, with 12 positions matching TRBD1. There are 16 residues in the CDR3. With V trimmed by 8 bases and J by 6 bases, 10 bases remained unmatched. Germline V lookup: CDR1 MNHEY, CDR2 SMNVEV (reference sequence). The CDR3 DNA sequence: TGTGCCAGCCTCCTTCTTGGGACAGGGGGCCCCGGGGAGCTGTTTTTT. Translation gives CASLLLGTGGPGELFF.

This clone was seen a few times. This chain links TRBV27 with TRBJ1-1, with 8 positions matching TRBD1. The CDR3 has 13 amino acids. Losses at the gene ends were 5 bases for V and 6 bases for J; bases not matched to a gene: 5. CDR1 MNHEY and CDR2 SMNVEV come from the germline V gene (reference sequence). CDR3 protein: CASSPRQGSEAFF. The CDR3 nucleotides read TGTGCCAGCAGTCCTCGACAGGGGTCTGAAGCTTTCTTT.

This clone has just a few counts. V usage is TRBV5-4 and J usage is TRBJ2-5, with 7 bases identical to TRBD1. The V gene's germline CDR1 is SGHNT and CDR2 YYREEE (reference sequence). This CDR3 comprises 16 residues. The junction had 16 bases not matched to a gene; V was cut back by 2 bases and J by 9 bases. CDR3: CASSFLVGTVPGAQYF. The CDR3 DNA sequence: TGTGCCAGCAGCTTCCTAGTGGGGACAGTCCCAGGGGCCCAGTACTTC.

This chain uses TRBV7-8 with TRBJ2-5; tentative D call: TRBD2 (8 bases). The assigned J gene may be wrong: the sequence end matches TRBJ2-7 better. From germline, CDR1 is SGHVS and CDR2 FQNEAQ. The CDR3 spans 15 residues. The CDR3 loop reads CASSPRGGTDYEQYF. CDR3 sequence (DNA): TGTGCCAGCAGCCCCCGGGGGGGGACAGACTACGAGCAGTACTTC.

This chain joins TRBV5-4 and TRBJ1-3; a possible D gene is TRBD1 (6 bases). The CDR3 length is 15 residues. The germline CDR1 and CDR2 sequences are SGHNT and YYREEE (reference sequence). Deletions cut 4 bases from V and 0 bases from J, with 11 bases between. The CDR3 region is CASSEQQGSGNTIYF. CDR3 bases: TGTGCCAGCAGCGAACAACAGGGCTCTGGAAACACCATATATTTT.

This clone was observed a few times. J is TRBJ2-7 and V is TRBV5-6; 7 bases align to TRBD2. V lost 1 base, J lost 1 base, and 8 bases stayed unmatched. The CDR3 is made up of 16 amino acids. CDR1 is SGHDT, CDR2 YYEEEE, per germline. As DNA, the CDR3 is TGTGCCAGCAGCTTGACCCCCGCGGGAGCATCCTACGAGCAGTACTTC. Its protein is CASSLTPAGASYEQYF. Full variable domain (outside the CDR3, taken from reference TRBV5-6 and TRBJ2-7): DAGVTQSPTHLIKTRGQQVTLRCSPKSGHDTVSWYQQALGQGPQFIFQYYEEEERQRGNFPDRFSGHQFPNYSSELNVNALLLGDSALYLCASSLTPAGASYEQYFGPGTRLTVT.

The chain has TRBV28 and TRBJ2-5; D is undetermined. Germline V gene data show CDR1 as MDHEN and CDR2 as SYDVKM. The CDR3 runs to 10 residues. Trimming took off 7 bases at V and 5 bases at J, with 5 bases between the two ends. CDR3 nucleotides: TGTGCCAGCACCGGGGAGACCCAGTACTTC. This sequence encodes CASTGETQYF.

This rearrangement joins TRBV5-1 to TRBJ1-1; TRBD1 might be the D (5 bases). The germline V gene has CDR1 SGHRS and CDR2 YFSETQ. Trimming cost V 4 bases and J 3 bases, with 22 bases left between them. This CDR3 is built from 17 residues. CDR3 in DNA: TGCGCCAGCAGCCCGTTACGGCAGGGATTGATGGACACTGAAGCTTTCTTT. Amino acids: CASSPLRQGLMDTEAFF.

CDR3 sequence: CASSAPTGVGETQYF. For the CDR3, the DNA is TGTGCCAGCAGCGCCCCTACAGGGGTTGGGGAGACCCAGTACTTC. V and J are TRBV7-9 and TRBJ2-5; 7 bases align to TRBD1. CDR1 and CDR2 from the germline V gene are SEHNR and FQNEAQ (reference sequence). The CDR3 consists of 15 residues. With 5 bases clipped from V and 5 bases from J, the junction kept 11 bases outside the gene matches.

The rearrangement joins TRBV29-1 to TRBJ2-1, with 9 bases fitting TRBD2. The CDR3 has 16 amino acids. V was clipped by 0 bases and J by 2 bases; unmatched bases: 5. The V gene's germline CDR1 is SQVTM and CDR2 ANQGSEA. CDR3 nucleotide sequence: TGCAGCGTTGAAGATTTAGCTAGCGGGACCTACAATGAGCAGTTCTTC. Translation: CSVEDLASGTYNEQFF.

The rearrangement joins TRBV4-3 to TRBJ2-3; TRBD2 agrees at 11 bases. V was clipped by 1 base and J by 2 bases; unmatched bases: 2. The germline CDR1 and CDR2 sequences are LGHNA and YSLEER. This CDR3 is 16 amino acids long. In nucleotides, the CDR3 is TGCGCCAGCAGCCAAGCGGGACTAGCGGACACAGATACGCAGTATTTT. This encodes CASSQAGLADTDTQYF.

CDR3 sequence reads: CASSRRSRLQETQYF. The DNA of the CDR3 is TGTGCCAGCAGCCGGAGGAGCCGTTTACAAGAGACCCAGTACTTC. This chain uses TRBV28 with TRBJ2-5; D is perhaps TRBD2 (5 bases). This CDR3 region has 15 residues. The V end lost 6 bases, the J end lost 2 bases, and 16 bases lay between the germline ends. The V gene's germline CDR1 is MDHEN and CDR2 SYDVKM.

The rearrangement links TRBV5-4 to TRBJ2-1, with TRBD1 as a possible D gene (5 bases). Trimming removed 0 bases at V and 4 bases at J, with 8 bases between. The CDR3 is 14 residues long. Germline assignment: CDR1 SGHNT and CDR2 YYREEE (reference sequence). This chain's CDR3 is CASSLETAYNEQFF. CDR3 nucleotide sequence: TGTGCCAGCAGCTTGGAGACAGCTTACAATGAGCAGTTCTTC.

CDR3 nucleotide sequence: TGTGCCAGCAGACACGGGGACGAGCAGTACTTC. It codes for CASRHGDEQYF. This chain links TRBV6-6 with TRBJ2-7; TRBD2 might be the D (5 bases). Germline-derived CDR1 and CDR2 are MNHNY and SVGAGI (reference sequence). The CDR3 has 11 residues. V shed 6 bases and J shed 5 bases, with 8 bases lying between them.